The 24 T cell receptor beta chains listed next were all sequenced from one sample in a study of metastatic and nonmetastatic thyroid tumors. Not a single patient had been given any form of treatment at any point before undergoing thyroid surgery. Via MiXCR, TCRdb re-called the PCR reads. The table lists 15,000 to 20,000 clones, approximately 15% of them singletons. Sequenced: blood. These receptors came from a female donor with papillary thyroid cancer or a benign thyroid nodule (not recorded which). Some clones in this sample may be carry-over from other donors' samples.

The sample holds many counts of this clone. V and J are TRBV5-1 and TRBJ2-6, with TRBD1 matching over 7 bases. There are 17 residues in the CDR3. The V segment lost 4 bases and the J segment 0 bases; nucleotides outside the gene matches: 7. Germline lookup yields CDR1 SGHRS and CDR2 YFSETQ. DNA for the CDR3: TGCGCCAGCAGCCGACAGGGTTGGGGCTCTGGGGCCAACGTCCTGACTTTC. Residues: CASSRQGWGSGANVLTF. The entire variable domain, with the rest obtained from reference TRBV5-1 and TRBJ2-6, is as follows: KAGVTQTPRYLIKTRGQQVTLSCSPISGHRSVSWYQQTPGQGLQFLFEYFSETQRNKGNFPGRFSGRQFSNSRSEMNVSTLELGDSALYLCASSRQGWGSGANVLTFGAGSRLTVL.

In its sample, this clone was seen a few times. The chain combines TRBV6-2 or TRBV6-3 with TRBJ2-7; 9 nucleotides line up with TRBD2. Per germline, CDR1 MNHEY and CDR2 SVGEGT. CDR3 length equals 17 residues. With V trimmed by 4 bases and J by 1 base, 11 bases remained unmatched. The CDR3 here is CASSFPLVAGGSYEQYF. CDR3 bases: TGTGCCAGCAGTTTCCCGCTAGTGGCGGGAGGGTCCTACGAGCAGTACTTC.

This clone came up many times. This chain joins TRBV9 and TRBJ1-6; D gene unclear. Germline values: CDR1 SGDLS, CDR2 YYNGEE. CDR3 size: 15 residues. V was pared by 0 bases and J by 7 bases, with 11 bases between. CDR3 amino acids: CASSVEGQPNSPLHF. As DNA, the CDR3 is TGTGCCAGCAGCGTAGAGGGCCAACCCAATTCACCCCTCCACTTT.

This clone has a count of ten or more. J is TRBJ1-2 and V is TRBV20-1; D is possibly TRBD1 (6 bases). CDR1 is DFQATT, CDR2 SNEGSKA, per germline (reference sequence). V shed 3 bases and J shed 4 bases, with 21 bases lying between them. The CDR3 totals 16 residues. Here the CDR3 DNA reads TGCAGTGCTAGGGGGGCAGGGGACATAGAACGCTATGGCTACACCTTC. It codes for CSARGAGDIERYGYTF.

Of note for this clone: One end of the junction varies from germline; a read error may be responsible. This sequence joins TRBV5-4 and TRBJ1-2; a possible D gene is TRBD1 (5 bases). Germline V gene lookup returns CDR1 SGHNT and CDR2 YYREEE (reference sequence). The CDR3 consists of 14 residues. The CDR3 sequence is CASSPLGTHYGYTF. The CDR3 bases are TGCGCCAGCAGCCCATTGGGGACCCACTATGGCTACACCTTC. Together with reference TRBV5-4 and TRBJ1-2, the CDR3 gives the full variable domain: ETGVTQSPTHLIKTRGQQVTLRCSSQSGHNTVSWYQQALGQGPQFIFQYYREEENGRGNFPPRFSGLQFPNYSSELNVNALELDDSALYLCASSPLGTHYGYTFGSGTRLTVV.

The chain links TRBV6-5 to TRBJ1-2; possibly TRBD1 for D (5 bases). The CDR3 runs 14 residues. CDR1 and CDR2 from the germline V gene are MNHEY and SVGAGI. V lost 4 bases to trimming and J lost 4 bases, with 13 bases between them. DNA of the CDR3: TGTGCCAGCAGTTTCTCGAGGGGTACCTATGGCTACACCTTC. Translating it yields CASSFSRGTYGYTF.

This chain joins TRBV2 and TRBJ2-1, with 7 bases lining up with TRBD1. The junction had 15 bases not matched to a gene; V was cut back by 5 bases and J by 8 bases. Germline V gives CDR1 SNHLY, CDR2 FYNNEI. The CDR3 has 16 residues. This CDR3 reads CASSLGTLGQGDEQFF. CDR3 nucleotide sequence: TGTGCCAGCAGTCTTGGGACATTGGGGCAGGGGGATGAGCAGTTCTTC.

This clone appeared many times. The chain joins TRBV18 to TRBJ2-7; 12 bases map to TRBD1. The junction had 5 bases not matched to a gene; V was cut back by 5 bases and J by 6 bases. Germline V gene data show CDR1 as KGHSH and CDR2 as LQKENI. The CDR3 runs to 14 residues. CDR3 sequence: CASSAGTGGSEQYF. CDR3 nucleotide sequence: TGTGCCAGCTCAGCCGGGACAGGGGGCTCCGAGCAGTACTTC.

This clone was counted at least ten times. V is TRBV5-1 and J is TRBJ1-1; D might be TRBD1 (6 bases). This CDR3 comprises 14 residues. Looked up from germline, CDR1 is SGHRS and CDR2 is YFSETQ. Trimming left V 1 base short and J 2 bases short, with 9 bases between. Here the CDR3 DNA reads TGCGCCAGCAGCTTGTACAGGGCTAACACTGAAGCTTTCTTT. This translates into CASSLYRANTEAFF.

Ten or more counts support this clone. The conserved closing phenylalanine or tryptophan is absent in this CDR3, likely reflecting a read error. V is TRBV6-1 and J is TRBJ2-1; TRBD2 aligns across 8 bases. Germline V CDR1 and CDR2: MNHNS, SASEGT. CDR3 length equals 15 residues. This CDR3 is CAGSGAAGEWNEQFS. Here the CDR3 DNA reads TGTGCCGGCAGTGGGGCAGCGGGAGAGTGGAATGAGCAGTTCTCC.

This clone was recorded at least ten times. The chain recombines TRBV30 with TRBJ1-5; the D gene is possibly TRBD1 (6 bases). This CDR3 has 16 residues. The germline V gene has CDR1 GTSNPN and CDR2 SVGIG (reference sequence). Trimming pared 4 bases from V and 1 base from J, leaving 17 bases between. The CDR3 sequence: CAWKVRGVSSNQPQHF. For the CDR3, the DNA is TGTGCCTGGAAGGTGAGGGGGGTCTCAAGCAATCAGCCCCAGCATTTT.

This clone is medium-sized in the sample. The J gene is TRBJ2-2, the V gene TRBV6-1, with TRBD1 matching over 10 bases. The CDR3 contains 16 residues. V lost 5 bases to trimming and J lost 0 bases; unmatched junction nucleotides: 3. Germline values: CDR1 MNHNS, CDR2 SASEGT. CDR3 residues: CASSRQGATNTGELFF. The CDR3 DNA follows: TGTGCCAGCAGTCGACAGGGGGCAACGAACACCGGGGAGCTGTTTTTT.

Judged by abundance, this clone is medium-sized (0.01 to 0.1%). The chain uses TRBV6-1 and TRBJ2-3; 7 bases fit TRBD2. Per germline, CDR1 MNHNS and CDR2 SASEGT. The CDR3 is made up of 16 amino acids. J was trimmed by 5 bases and V by 2 bases; bases with no gene match: 10. The CDR3 nucleotides are TGTGCCAGCAGTGAAAGATGGGGGAGGGTCGTAGATACGCAGTATTTT. This encodes CASSERWGRVVDTQYF.

This clone is medium-sized (0.01 to 0.1%) by share. This chain connects TRBV15 to TRBJ2-1; D unclear. The V and J ends lost 1 base and 3 bases respectively, with 4 bases between them. The CDR3 has 13 amino acids. Per germline, CDR1 LNHNV and CDR2 YYDKDF (reference sequence). The CDR3 DNA reads as TGTGCCACCAGCAGAGCCGACTACAATGAGCAGTTCTTC. As protein: CATSRADYNEQFF.

Comments on this clone: A much larger clone differs from this one at a single base, so this may be a read error. J is TRBJ2-1 and V is TRBV7-7, with a possible D match to TRBD2 (6 bases). Trimming stripped 5 bases from V and 9 bases from J, with 11 bases between. The germline V gene encodes CDR1 SSHAT and CDR2 FNYEAQ (reference sequence). This CDR3 is 12 amino acids long. Here the CDR3 reads CASSPGECEQFF. The CDR3 DNA sequence: TGTGCCAGCAGCCCGGGAGAGTGTGAGCAGTTCTTC.

This clone showed up many times. The J gene is TRBJ2-6, the V gene TRBV9; D is undetermined. Germline V gene sequence: CDR1 SGDLS, CDR2 YYNGEE. V lost 4 bases to trimming and J lost 0 bases, with 11 bases between them. The CDR3 has 16 amino acids. CDR3 in DNA: TGTGCCAGCAGCAGGGATCTTTTCTCTGGGGCCAACGTCCTGACTTTC. Translating gives CASSRDLFSGANVLTF.

This clone is medium-sized in the sample. The chain employs TRBV6-1 and TRBJ1-3; 8 bases line up with TRBD1. Germline CDR1 MNHNS, CDR2 SASEGT. The ends lost 1 base at V and 4 bases at J; junction bases unmatched: 3. CDR3 length: 15 amino acids. The CDR3 region has the DNA TGTGCCAGCAGTGAAGAGGACAGGGTAGGAAACACCATATATTTT. Protein sequence: CASSEEDRVGNTIYF.

This clone has a count of ten or more. This chain uses TRBV5-6 with TRBJ1-3; 7 bases fit TRBD1. Trimming cost V 2 bases and J 4 bases; bases outside gene matches: 9. Germline-derived CDR1 and CDR2 are SGHDT and YYEEEE. There are 16 residues in the CDR3. CDR3 sequence reads: CASSFLDRVFGNTIYF. DNA of the CDR3: TGTGCCAGCAGCTTCCTCGACAGGGTATTCGGAAACACCATATATTTT.

This clone is judged medium-sized (0.01 to 0.1%). The V call is TRBV19, the J call TRBJ2-6, with D perhaps matching TRBD2 (5 bases). CDR1 LNHDA and CDR2 SQIVND come from the germline V gene (reference sequence). CDR3 size: 15 residues. Trimming cost V 8 bases and J 0 bases, with 11 bases left between them. CDR3 DNA: TGTGCCAGTCAGAGGGTTTACTCTGGGGCCAACGTCCTGACTTTC. Its translation: CASQRVYSGANVLTF.

This clone was detected many times. The CDR3 reads CASSPAVSSYNEQFF. DNA for the CDR3: TGTGCCAGCTCACCGGCGGTAAGCTCCTACAATGAGCAGTTCTTC. The chain links TRBV18 to TRBJ2-1; the D is unclear. CDR3 length: 15 amino acids. Germline V gene sequence: CDR1 KGHSH, CDR2 LQKENI. Deletions cut 3 bases from V and 0 bases from J, with 9 bases between.

This clone has a count of ten or more. The rearrangement uses TRBV12-3 or TRBV12-4 and TRBJ2-4; D uncertain. This CDR3 comprises 11 residues. Trimming pared 9 bases from V and 7 bases from J, leaving 10 bases between. The CDR3 bases are TGTGCCAGTACTCTCGGGAACATTCAGTACTTC. Translation gives CASTLGNIQYF.

This clone is categorized as medium-sized. The V gene is TRBV6-6, the J gene TRBJ1-5; a possible D gene is TRBD1 (6 bases). V was trimmed by 2 bases and J by 8 bases, leaving 10 bases between them. The CDR3 length is 13 residues. Germline values: CDR1 MNHNY, CDR2 SVGAGI (reference sequence). For the CDR3, the DNA is TGTGCCAGCAGTTACAGGGGGAGGGAGCCCCAGCATTTT. It encodes CASSYRGREPQHF.

This clone was recorded many times. V gene TRBV7-2 combines with J gene TRBJ1-5; D is undetermined. Germline V gene data show CDR1 as SGHTA and CDR2 as FQGNSA. The CDR3 spans 14 residues. Trimming removed 3 bases at V and 3 bases at J, with 9 bases between. The DNA for the CDR3 is TGTGCCAGCAGCTTCGCAGATTCCAATCAGCCCCAGCATTTT. It encodes CASSFADSNQPQHF.

This clone has ten or more counts. This sequence joins TRBV7-9 and TRBJ1-5, with D perhaps TRBD1 (5 bases). CDR1 and CDR2 (germline): SEHNR, FQNEAQ (reference sequence). Trimming took off 3 bases at V and 5 bases at J, with 11 bases between the two ends. This CDR3 comprises 14 residues. The CDR3 DNA is TGTGCCAGCAGCTTTGGCAGGGTCGATCAGCCCCAGCATTTT. It specifies CASSFGRVDQPQHF.